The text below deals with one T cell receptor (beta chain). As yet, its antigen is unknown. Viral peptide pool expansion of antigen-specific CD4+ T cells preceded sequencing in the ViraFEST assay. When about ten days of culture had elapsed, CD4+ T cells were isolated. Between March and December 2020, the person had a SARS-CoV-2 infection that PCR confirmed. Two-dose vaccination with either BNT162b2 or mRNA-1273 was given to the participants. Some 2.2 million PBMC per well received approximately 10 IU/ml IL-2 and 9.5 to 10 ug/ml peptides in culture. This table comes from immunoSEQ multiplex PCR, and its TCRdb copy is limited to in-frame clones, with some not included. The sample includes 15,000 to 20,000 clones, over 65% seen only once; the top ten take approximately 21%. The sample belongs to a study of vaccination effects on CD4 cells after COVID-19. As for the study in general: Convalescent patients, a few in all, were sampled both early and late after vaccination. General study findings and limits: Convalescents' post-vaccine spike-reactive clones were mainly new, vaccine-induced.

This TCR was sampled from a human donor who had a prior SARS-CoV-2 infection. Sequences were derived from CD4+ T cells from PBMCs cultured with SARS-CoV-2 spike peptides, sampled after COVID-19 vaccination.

CDR3 in DNA: TGTGCCAGCAGACTCGGGGCAGCTGCCTACAATGAGCAGTTCTTC. Translating gives CASRLGAAAYNEQFF. This rearrangement joins TRBV27 to TRBJ2-1; D is perhaps TRBD1 or TRBD2 (5 bases each). V lost 6 bases, J lost 2 bases, and 14 bases lay in between. The CDR3 totals 15 residues. CDR1 and CDR2 (germline): MNHEY, SMNVEV (reference sequence).